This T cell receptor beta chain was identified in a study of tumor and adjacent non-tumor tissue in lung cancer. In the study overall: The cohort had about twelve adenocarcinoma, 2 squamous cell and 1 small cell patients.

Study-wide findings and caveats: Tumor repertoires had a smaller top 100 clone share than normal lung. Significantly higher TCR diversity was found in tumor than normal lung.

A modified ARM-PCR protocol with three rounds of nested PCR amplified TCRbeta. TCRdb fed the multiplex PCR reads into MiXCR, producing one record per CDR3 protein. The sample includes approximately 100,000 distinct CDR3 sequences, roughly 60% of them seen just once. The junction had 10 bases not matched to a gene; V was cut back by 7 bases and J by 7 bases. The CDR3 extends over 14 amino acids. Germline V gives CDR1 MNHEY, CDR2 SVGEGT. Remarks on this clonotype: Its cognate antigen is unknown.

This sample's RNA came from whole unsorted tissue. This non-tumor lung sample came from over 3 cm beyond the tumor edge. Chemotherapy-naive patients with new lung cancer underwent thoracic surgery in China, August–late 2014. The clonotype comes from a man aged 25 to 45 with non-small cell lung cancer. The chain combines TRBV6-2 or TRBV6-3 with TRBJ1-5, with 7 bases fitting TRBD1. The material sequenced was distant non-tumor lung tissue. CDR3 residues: CASKMTGINQPQHF. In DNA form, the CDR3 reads TGTGCCAGCAAAATGACAGGGATCAACCAGCCCCAGCATTTT.